The present TCR beta chain was sequenced within a study of blood T cell repertoires in COVID-19. Germline V gene data show CDR1 as SGHDN and CDR2 as FVKESK. The J segment lost 6 bases and the V segment lost 0 bases, leaving 13 bases of the junction unmatched. The CDR3 extends over 17 amino acids. The method was immunoSEQ multiplex PCR; TCRdb's version includes in-frame clones alone and lacks a portion of them. The sample has over 200,000 clones, about 85% seen once; the top ten hold approximately 11%. The clonotype originates from a man aged 25 to 45 who had recovered from COVID-19. The chain is built from TRBV14 and TRBJ2-5; 7 bases map to TRBD1. The sample was PBMCs or T cells enriched from blood (not recorded which). The CDR3 loop is CASSQDLKTGSRKTQYF. As DNA, the CDR3 is TGTGCCAGCAGCCAAGATCTTAAGACAGGGTCTAGAAAGACCCAGTACTTC.